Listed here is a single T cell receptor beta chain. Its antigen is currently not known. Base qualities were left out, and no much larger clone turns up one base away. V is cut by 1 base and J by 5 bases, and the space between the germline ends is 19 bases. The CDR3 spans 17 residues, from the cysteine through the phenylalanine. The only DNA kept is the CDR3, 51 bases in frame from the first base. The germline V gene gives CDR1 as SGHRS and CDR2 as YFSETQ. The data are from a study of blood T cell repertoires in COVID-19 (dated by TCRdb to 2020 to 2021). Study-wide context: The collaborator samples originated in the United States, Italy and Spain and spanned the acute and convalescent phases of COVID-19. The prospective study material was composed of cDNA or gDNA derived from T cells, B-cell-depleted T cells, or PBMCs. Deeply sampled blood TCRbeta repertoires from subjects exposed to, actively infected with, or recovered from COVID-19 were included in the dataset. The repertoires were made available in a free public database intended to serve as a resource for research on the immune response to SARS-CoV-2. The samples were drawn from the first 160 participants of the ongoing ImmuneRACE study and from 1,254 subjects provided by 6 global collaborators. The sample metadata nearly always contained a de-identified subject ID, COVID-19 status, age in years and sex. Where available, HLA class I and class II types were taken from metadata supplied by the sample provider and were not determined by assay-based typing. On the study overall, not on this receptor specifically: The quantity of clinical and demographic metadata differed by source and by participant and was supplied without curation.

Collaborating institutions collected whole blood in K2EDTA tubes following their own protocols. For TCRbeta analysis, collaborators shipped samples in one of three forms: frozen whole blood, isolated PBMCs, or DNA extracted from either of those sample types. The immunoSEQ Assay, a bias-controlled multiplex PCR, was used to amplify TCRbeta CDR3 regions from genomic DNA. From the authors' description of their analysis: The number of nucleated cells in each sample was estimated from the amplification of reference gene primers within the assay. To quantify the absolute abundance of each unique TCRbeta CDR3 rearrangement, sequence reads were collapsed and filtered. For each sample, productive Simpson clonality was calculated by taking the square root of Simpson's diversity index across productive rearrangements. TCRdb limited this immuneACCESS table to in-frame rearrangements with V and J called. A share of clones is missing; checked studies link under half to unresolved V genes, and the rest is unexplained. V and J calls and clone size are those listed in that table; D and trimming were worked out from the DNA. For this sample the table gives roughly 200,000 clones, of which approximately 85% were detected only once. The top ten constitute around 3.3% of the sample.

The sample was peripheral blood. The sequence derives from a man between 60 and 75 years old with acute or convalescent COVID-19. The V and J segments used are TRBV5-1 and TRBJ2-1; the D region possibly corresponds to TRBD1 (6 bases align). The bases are TGCGCCAGCAGCTTGTCAGTGGCTAGAGGGGGAAACAATGAGCAGTTCTTC. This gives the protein CASSLSVARGGNNEQFF.